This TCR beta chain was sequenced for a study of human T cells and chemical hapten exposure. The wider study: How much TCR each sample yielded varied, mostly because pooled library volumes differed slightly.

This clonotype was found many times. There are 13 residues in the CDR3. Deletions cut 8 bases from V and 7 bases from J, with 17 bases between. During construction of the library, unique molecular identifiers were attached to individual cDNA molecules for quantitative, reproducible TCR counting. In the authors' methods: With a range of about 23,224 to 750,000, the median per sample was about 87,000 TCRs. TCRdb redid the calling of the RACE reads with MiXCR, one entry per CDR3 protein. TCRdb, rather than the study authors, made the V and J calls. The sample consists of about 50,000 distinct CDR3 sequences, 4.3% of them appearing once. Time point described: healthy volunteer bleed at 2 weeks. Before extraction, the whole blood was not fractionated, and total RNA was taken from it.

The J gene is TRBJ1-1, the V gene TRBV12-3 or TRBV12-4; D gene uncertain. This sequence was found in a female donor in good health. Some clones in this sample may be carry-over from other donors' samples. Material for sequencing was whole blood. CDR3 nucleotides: TGTGCCAGCGCCAGACTTCCGAACGGTGAAGCTTTCTTT. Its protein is CASARLPNGEAFF.